The 22 T cell receptor beta chains listed next were all sequenced from one sample in a study of cytomegalovirus exposure and HLA in healthy donors. Clones were read by immunoSEQ multiplex PCR, and TCRdb kept only the in-frame ones, dropping some. The sample includes roughly 150,000 clones, 70% to 85% of them seen just once. Sequencing was done on a sample of PBMCs. Every receptor here comes from a man aged 25-45 years in good health and CMV-seropositive.

The rearrangement uses TRBV7-6 and TRBJ1-1; D might be TRBD1 (6 bases). In germline, CDR1 is SGHVS, CDR2 FNYEAQ. V was clipped by 5 bases and J by 1 base, with 14 bases between them. The length of the CDR3 is 15 residues. This CDR3 is CASSESQGKNTEAFF. Written as DNA, the CDR3 is TGTGCCAGCAGCGAAAGCCAGGGGAAGAACACTGAAGCTTTCTTT.

The J gene is TRBJ2-3, the V gene TRBV19, with 8 positions matching TRBD2. Trimming cost V 9 bases and J 3 bases; bases outside gene matches: 11. CDR3 size: 15 residues. Per germline, CDR1 LNHDA and CDR2 SQIVND (reference sequence). CDR3 coding DNA: TGTGCCAGCCTCAAAGGTAGCGGGACGACAGATACGCAGTATTTT. It specifies CASLKGSGTTDTQYF.

The rearrangement links TRBV7-2 to TRBJ2-7; no definite D call. Trimming took off 4 bases at V and 3 bases at J, with 4 bases between the two ends. The CDR3 contains 11 residues. From germline, CDR1 is SGHTA and CDR2 FQGNSA. CDR3 nucleotide sequence: TGTGCCAGCAGCTCGTACTACGAGCAGTACTTC. Protein sequence: CASSSYYEQYF.

The V gene is TRBV11-2, the J gene TRBJ1-1; possible D gene TRBD1, 6 bases. Germline CDR1 is SGHAT and CDR2 is FQNNGV. This CDR3 is 15 amino acids long. V was trimmed by 11 bases and J by 0 bases, leaving 19 bases between them. This CDR3 is CALQPRTAMNTEAFF. The CDR3 DNA follows: TGTGCCCTTCAGCCCCGGACAGCCATGAACACTGAAGCTTTCTTT.

This clone was seen more than once but under ten times. V is TRBV7-9 and J is TRBJ2-2; 9 nucleotides line up with TRBD1. V dropped 5 bases and J dropped 5; count of bases not matched to a gene: 3. CDR3 length: 14 amino acids. CDR1 is SEHNR, CDR2 FQNEAQ, per germline (reference sequence). In DNA form, the CDR3 reads TGTGCCAGCAGCCGGGACAGGGCAACCGGGGAGCTGTTTTTT. Its protein product is CASSRDRATGELFF.

The genes are TRBV27 and TRBJ1-1, with D uncertain. V dropped 2 bases and J dropped 2 bases, with 6 bases sitting between them. From germline, CDR1 is MNHEY and CDR2 SMNVEV (reference sequence). CDR3 length: 13 residues. The CDR3 protein is CASSLVANTEAFF. CDR3 bases: TGTGCCAGCAGTTTAGTGGCCAACACTGAAGCTTTCTTT.

The chain combines TRBV9 with TRBJ2-1, with 7 bases that match TRBD1. The CDR3 consists of 15 residues. With 3 bases clipped from V and 5 bases from J, the junction kept 8 bases outside the gene matches. Germline V gene sequence: CDR1 SGDLS, CDR2 YYNGEE. The CDR3 DNA reads TGTGCCAGCAGCGCCCGGGACAGTTTTAACAATGAGCAGTTCTTC. It encodes CASSARDSFNNEQFF.

Note on this clone: An end of the junction does not agree with germline; a read error may underlie this. CDR3 protein: CASISRAGGARDTQYF. The CDR3 nucleotides are TGTGCAAGCATCAGTAGGGCAGGGGGCGCGAGAGATACGCAGTATTTT. The chain links TRBV7-2 to TRBJ2-3; 8 nucleotides agree with TRBD1. This CDR3 has 16 amino acids. The germline gives CDR1 SGHTA, CDR2 FQGNSA.

This chain joins TRBV10-2 and TRBJ2-7; no firm D call. V was trimmed by 2 bases and J by 1 base, leaving 6 bases between them. The CDR3 is 13 residues long. CDR1 is WSHSY, CDR2 SAAADI, per germline. DNA of the CDR3: TGCGCCAGCAGTGAGAGCCCATCCTACGAGCAGTACTTC. Residues: CASSESPSYEQYF.

This rearrangement joins TRBV6-5 to TRBJ1-1; 7 nucleotides align to TRBD1. Germline V gene lookup returns CDR1 MNHEY and CDR2 SVGAGI. The CDR3 runs to 14 residues. V shed 1 base and J 7 bases; nucleotides not matched to a gene: 6. The CDR3, as DNA: TGTGCCAGCAGTTACTTCGGGACAGCAGATGAAGCTTTCTTT. It is translated as CASSYFGTADEAFF.

This chain joins TRBV5-6 and TRBJ1-2; TRBD1 aligns across 9 bases. CDR1 SGHDT and CDR2 YYEEEE come from the germline V gene. V shed 2 bases, J shed 0 bases, and the junction held 8 bases outside the gene matches. The CDR3 covers 17 residues. CDR3 amino acids: CASSFRQGGRANYGYTF. The CDR3 DNA sequence: TGTGCCAGCAGCTTCCGACAGGGGGGAAGGGCTAACTATGGCTACACCTTC.

The V and J genes are TRBV2 and TRBJ2-5; TRBD1 matches at 7 bases. The CDR3 extends over 17 amino acids. V lost 5 bases, J lost 4 bases, and 16 bases stayed unmatched. Looked up from germline, CDR1 is SNHLY and CDR2 is FYNNEI. CDR3 loop: CASSSFPRTGPSETQYF. CDR3 bases: TGTGCCAGCAGTTCTTTCCCGCGGACAGGTCCGTCAGAGACCCAGTACTTC.

This sequence joins TRBV2 and TRBJ1-5; D remains unclear. The CDR3 runs to 13 residues. Trimming shortened V by 3 bases and J by 4 bases, and 7 bases separated the two germline ends. CDR1 SNHLY and CDR2 FYNNEI come from the germline V gene. This CDR3 is CASSDNVNQPQHF. CDR3 in DNA: TGTGCCAGCAGTGACAATGTTAATCAGCCCCAGCATTTT.

The chain has TRBV5-4 and TRBJ2-7; a possible D gene is TRBD2 (6 bases). In germline, CDR1 is SGHNT, CDR2 YYREEE (reference sequence). The V gene lost 4 bases and the J gene lost 0 bases, with 14 bases spanning the gap. The CDR3 has 15 residues. CDR3 in amino acids: CASSPGGSGSYEQYF. The CDR3 coding sequence is TGTGCCAGCAGCCCCGGGGGTAGCGGCTCCTACGAGCAGTACTTC.

The V gene is TRBV7-2, the J gene TRBJ2-3, with 11 bases that match TRBD2. CDR1 is SGHTA, CDR2 FQGNSA, per germline. The CDR3 extends over 15 amino acids. The junction had 2 bases not matched to a gene; V was cut back by 3 bases and J by 3 bases. DNA for the CDR3: TGTGCCAGCAGCTTCTTAGCGGGAGGGACAGATACGCAGTATTTT. Amino acids: CASSFLAGGTDTQYF.

The chain recombines TRBV10-1 with TRBJ1-1; 9 bases align to TRBD1. V trimming: 2 bases; J trimming: 3 bases; junction bases outside the gene matches: 7. This CDR3 region has 16 residues. Germline loops: CDR1 WNHNN, CDR2 SYGVQD (reference sequence). In nucleotides, the CDR3 is TGCGCCAGCAGTGAGGATAACAGGGGGCGGGACACTGAAGCTTTCTTT. Translation: CASSEDNRGRDTEAFF.

This clone was seen only a few times. The V gene is TRBV19, the J gene TRBJ1-1; D is unclear. The CDR3 is 13 amino acids. The V gene's germline CDR1 is LNHDA and CDR2 SQIVND (reference sequence). The V and J ends lost 6 bases and 0 bases respectively, with 8 bases between them. Here the CDR3 reads CASRSQMNTEAFF. The CDR3 bases are TGTGCCAGTAGGTCGCAGATGAACACTGAAGCTTTCTTT.

The chain has TRBV7-8 and TRBJ1-1; a possible D gene is TRBD1 (6 bases). Trimming took off 5 bases at V and 3 bases at J, with 16 bases between the two ends. This CDR3 spans 15 amino acids. Germline values: CDR1 SGHVS, CDR2 FQNEAQ. CDR3 sequence (DNA): TGTGCCAGCAGCCCGGACGGGGGGGCGTACACTGAAGCTTTCTTT. Protein sequence: CASSPDGGAYTEAFF.

DNA of the CDR3: TGTGCCAGCAGTGAAGCCAGGATTAGCAATCAGCCCCAGCATTTT. Its protein product is CASSEARISNQPQHF. The chain is built from TRBV6-1 and TRBJ1-5; D unclear. The CDR3 is 15 amino acids. The germline V gene has CDR1 MNHNS and CDR2 SASEGT. V gave up 0 bases and J gave up 0 bases, with 6 bases separating them.

This clone was recorded once. This chain connects TRBV11-1 to TRBJ2-3; 11 nucleotides line up with TRBD2. The CDR3 has 16 residues. Trimming at V came to 5 bases and at J to 3 bases, leaving 7 bases not matched to a gene. The germline V gene has CDR1 SGHAT and CDR2 FQDESV (reference sequence). The CDR3 region is CASSPGTSGGTDTQYF. The DNA for the CDR3 is TGTGCCAGCAGCCCGGGGACTAGCGGAGGTACAGATACGCAGTATTTT.

The gene calls are TRBV6-5 and TRBJ2-7; perhaps TRBD2 as D (5 bases). The germline V and J ends were trimmed by 2 bases and 3 bases, with 8 bases remaining between them. The CDR3 length is 13 residues. In germline, CDR1 is MNHEY, CDR2 SVGAGI. CDR3 in DNA: TGTGCCAGCAGTTACACCGACTACTACGAGCAGTACTTC. Translated: CASSYTDYYEQYF.

The table lists this clone with a count of one. This rearrangement joins TRBV30 to TRBJ2-3; D gene uncertain. Trimming pared 3 bases from V and 4 bases from J, leaving 11 bases between. The CDR3 has 13 amino acids. CDR1 GTSNPN and CDR2 SVGIG come from the germline V gene (reference sequence). CDR3 region: CAWRLQSPDTQYF. The CDR3 region has the DNA TGTGCCTGGAGGCTACAGTCCCCAGATACGCAGTATTTT.